This T cell receptor beta chain was observed in a study of CD8 T cells in Susac syndrome. The RNA input was about 0.45 to 1 ug, and it was reverse transcribed with random hexamers. TCR beta CDR3 was amplified by immunoSEQ multiplex PCR. This amplification extended across 54 Vbeta and 13 Jbeta segments. TCRdb re-analysed the immunoSEQ multiplex PCR reads in MiXCR, keeping a single row per CDR3 protein. Seen here are 400,000 to 550,000 distinct CDR3 sequences, 85% to 90% observed once, and the top ten hold 0.09% to 0.15%. After removal of 4 bases from V and 1 base from J, the junction contained 5 bases not matched to a gene. The CDR3 consists of 17 residues. Germline assignment: CDR1 SGDLS and CDR2 YYNGEE. This clonotype has only a few counts.

The clonotype originates from a human donor with multiple sclerosis. Sequenced input: CD8+ T cells from PBMCs. J is TRBJ2-2 and V is TRBV9, with 12 bases fitting TRBD2. The DNA of the CDR3 is TGTGCCAGCAGCTCAAGACTAGCGGGGGAGAACACCGGGGAGCTGTTTTTT. Amino acids: CASSSRLAGENTGELFF.